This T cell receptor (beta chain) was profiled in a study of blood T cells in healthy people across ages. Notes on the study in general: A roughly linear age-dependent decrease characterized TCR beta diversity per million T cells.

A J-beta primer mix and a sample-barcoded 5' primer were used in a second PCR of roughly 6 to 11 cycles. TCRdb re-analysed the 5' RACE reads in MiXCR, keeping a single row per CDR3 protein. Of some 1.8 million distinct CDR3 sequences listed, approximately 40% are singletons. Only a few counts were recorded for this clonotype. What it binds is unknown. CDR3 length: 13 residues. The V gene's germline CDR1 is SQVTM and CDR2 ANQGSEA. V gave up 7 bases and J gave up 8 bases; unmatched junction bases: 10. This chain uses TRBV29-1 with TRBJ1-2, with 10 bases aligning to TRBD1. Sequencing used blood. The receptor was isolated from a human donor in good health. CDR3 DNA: TGCAGCGCACCCGGGACAGGGGAGGAAGGCTACACCTTC. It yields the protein CSAPGTGEEGYTF. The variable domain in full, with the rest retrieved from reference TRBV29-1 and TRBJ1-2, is SAVISQKPSRDICQRGTSLTIQCQVDSQVTMMFWYRQQPGQSLTLIATANQGSEATYESGFVIDKFPISRPNLTFSTLTVSNMSPEDSSIYLCSAPGTGEEGYTFGSGTRLTVV.